Listed below are T cell receptor beta chains from one sample, sequenced in a study of shared clonotypes between healthy human individuals. The data were produced by immunoSEQ multiplex PCR, yet TCRdb's version contains in-frame clones alone and is incomplete. The sample has about 2 million clones; just under 95% are singletons. Sequencing input: naive CD8+ T cells sorted from blood. Every receptor here comes from a man aged 18 to 30 in good health. Both conserved end residues are part of each CDR3. The D gene is left open where the match is weak. Expanded clones are given a class, and other clones once, few, many or no size at all.

TRBV6-1	.	.	TRBJ2-7	TGTGCCAGCCTCGGAGGGGGGCAAACCTACGAGCAGTACTTC	CASLGGGQTYEQYF
TRBV29-1	.	.	TRBJ1-2	TGCAGCGTTAGTGGATACTATGGCTACACCTTC	CSVSGYYGYTF
TRBV7-2	.	.	TRBJ2-7	TGTGCCAGCAGCCCGACGGGCCCGAACAACTACGAGCAGTACTTC	CASSPTGPNNYEQYF
TRBV4-3	TRBD2	.	TRBJ2-1	TGCGCCAGCAGCCAAGATGAACTAGCGGGAGAAGAAAATGAGCAGTTCTTC	CASSQDELAGEENEQFF
TRBV6-1	.	.	TRBJ2-2	TGTGCCAGCAGTGAAGGTGTCTACCCGAACACCGGGGAGCTGTTTTTT	CASSEGVYPNTGELFF
TRBV30	.	.	TRBJ1-2	TGTGCCTGGAGTGAGTCGTCTGGGGGCGATGGCTACACCTTC	CAWSESSGGDGYTF
TRBV4-1	TRBD2	.	TRBJ2-5	TGCGCCAGCAGCCAAGTCGCACTAGCGGGAGCGGAGTACCAAGAGACCCAGTACTTC	CASSQVALAGAEYQETQYF
TRBV10-3	.	.	TRBJ2-2	TGTGCCATCAGTGTGCCTAGCGCAGGCGGGGAGCTGTTTTTT	CAISVPSAGGELFF
TRBV7-3	.	.	TRBJ2-2	TGTGCCAGCAGCCCAGACCCCGCGAACACCGGGGAGCTGTTTTTT	CASSPDPANTGELFF
TRBV4-2	.	.	TRBJ2-1	TGTGCCAGCAGCCAAGCTATCTGGGCGGAGACCTACAATGAGCAGTTCTTC	CASSQAIWAETYNEQFF
TRBV5-1	.	few	TRBJ1-1	TGCGCCAGCAGTACAAGTGGCACTGAAGCTTTCTTT	CASSTSGTEAFF
TRBV4-1	TRBD1	.	TRBJ2-7	TGCGCCAGCAGCCAATGGGACAGGGGCGACTACGAGCAGTACTTC	CASSQWDRGDYEQYF
TRBV28	TRBD2	.	TRBJ2-1	TGTGCCAGCAGTTTAGTGGGGGGGTATGAGCAGTTCTTC	CASSLVGGYEQFF
TRBV5-1	.	.	TRBJ2-7	TGCGCCAGCAGACAAGCAGGGGCGGACGAGCAGTACTTC	CASRQAGADEQYF
TRBV7-2	TRBD1	.	TRBJ1-1	TGTGCCAGCAGCGACAGGCAGGGGGCGACCACTGAAGCTTTCTTT	CASSDRQGATTEAFF
TRBV5-1	.	.	TRBJ2-1	TGCGCCAGCAGCTTTGGCGGGTCCAATGAGCAGTTCTTC	CASSFGGSNEQFF
TRBV5-4	.	.	TRBJ2-1	TGTGCCAGCAGCTTGGTGGGTAGCGAGCAGTTCTTC	CASSLVGSEQFF
TRBV7-2	TRBD1	.	TRBJ1-5	TGTGCCAGCAGCTTTGGGACAGGGAGCAATCAGCCCCAGCATTTT	CASSFGTGSNQPQHF
TRBV7-2	.	.	TRBJ1-5	TGTGCCAGCAGCTTAGAGGCGGACAGAAATCAGCCCCAGCATTTT	CASSLEADRNQPQHF
TRBV29-1	TRBD1	.	TRBJ1-1	TGCAGCGTCCCTGGACAGGGGTTGCGCGAGACTGAAGCTTTCTTT	CSVPGQGLRETEAFF
TRBV27	.	.	TRBJ2-3	TGTGCCAGCAGTCCCATCGGGGTAGCCACTGGCACAGATACGCAGTATTTT	CASSPIGVATGTDTQYF
TRBV4-1	.	once	TRBJ1-2	TGCGCCAGCAGCCATGACCGAAACAGCGGCTACACCTTC	CASSHDRNSGYTF
TRBV4-1	TRBD1	.	TRBJ1-1	TGCGCCAGCAGCCTGACAGGGTTGAACACTGAAGCTTTCTTT	CASSLTGLNTEAFF
TRBV4-1	.	.	TRBJ2-1	TGCGCCAGCAGCCCCCGGGCCGGGGAGGTGGGGAAATACAATGAGCAGTTCTTC	CASSPRAGEVGKYNEQFF
TRBV19	.	once	TRBJ1-3	TGTGCCAGTAGTAGAGACAAGAGCTCTGGAAACACCATATATTTT	CASSRDKSSGNTIYF
TRBV5-4	.	.	TRBJ2-7	TGTGCCAGCAGCTTGGGAGCAGGGAAGGGGCCGGAGCAGTACTTC	CASSLGAGKGPEQYF
TRBV13	TRBD2	.	TRBJ2-2	TGTGCCAATAACCCGGGACTAGCGGGTTCGTACACCGGGGAGCTGTTTTTT	CANNPGLAGSYTGELFF
TRBV7-9	.	.	TRBJ2-5	TGTGCCAGCAGCATGGGGGGCAGGGAAGGAGAGACCCAGTACTTC	CASSMGGREGETQYF
TRBV9	.	.	TRBJ2-7	TGTGCCAGCAGCGTAGTTTCCGGGGTCGGCGAGCAGTACTTC	CASSVVSGVGEQYF
TRBV7-2	.	.	TRBJ2-3	TGTGCCAGCAGCTTAGTAGCGGCCACTACAGATACGCAGTATTTT	CASSLVAATTDTQYF
TRBV6-1	.	.	TRBJ1-2	TGTGCCAGCAGTGAAGCGGCGGTTTTTGGCTACACCTTC	CASSEAAVFGYTF
TRBV30	.	.	TRBJ1-3	TGTGCCTGGGCTACAGGGATCTCTGGAAACACCATATATTTT	CAWATGISGNTIYF
TRBV10-2	.	.	TRBJ2-2	TGCGCCAGCAGTACGACAGGAGGGTTTGGCGGGGAGCTGTTTTTT	CASSTTGGFGGELFF
TRBV27	.	once	TRBJ2-3	TGTGCCAGCAGTTCCTGGACAGCAAACACAGATACGCAGTATTTT	CASSSWTANTDTQYF
TRBV27	TRBD1	.	TRBJ1-2	TGTGCCAGCAGTCACTCGGTAGGAGACAGGGGCTCCGATGGCTACACCTTC	CASSHSVGDRGSDGYTF
TRBV6-6	TRBD1	.	TRBJ1-4	TGTGCCAGCAGTAACCGGGACAGAAATGAAAAACTGTTTTTT	CASSNRDRNEKLFF
TRBV19	TRBD2	.	TRBJ2-7	TGTGCCAGCCGGGGGGGCCAAAAGCAGTACTTC	CASRGGQKQYF
TRBV12-5	TRBD2	.	TRBJ2-3	TGTGCTAGTCACCGGGGGGGGGCAGATACGCAGTATTTT	CASHRGGADTQYF
TRBV6-1	.	once	TRBJ2-7	TGTGCCAGCAGTGCCAACTTATGGGGAGGCGAGCAGTACTTC	CASSANLWGGEQYF
TRBV9	.	few	TRBJ2-3	TGTGCCAGCAGCGTAAGCGGCAAACAAGATACGCAGTATTTT	CASSVSGKQDTQYF
TRBV27	.	.	TRBJ2-1	TGTGCCAGCAGTTTATGGGGACTCAATGAGCAGTTCTTC	CASSLWGLNEQFF
TRBV28	.	.	TRBJ1-4	TGTGCCAGCAGTTTTACGAGGGCAACTAATGAAAAACTGTTTTTT	CASSFTRATNEKLFF
TRBV2	TRBD2	.	TRBJ2-1	TGTGCCAGCAGTGGTGGACTAGCGGGGAATAATGAGCAGTTCTTC	CASSGGLAGNNEQFF
TRBV7-6	.	.	TRBJ2-3	TGTGCCAGCAGCTTAATACCAATAACCACAGATACGCAGTATTTT	CASSLIPITTDTQYF
TRBV5-1	TRBD1	.	TRBJ1-2	TGCGCCGGCAGCTTGGACAGGGACACGGCTAACTATGGCTACACCTTC	CAGSLDRDTANYGYTF
TRBV6-1	TRBD1	.	TRBJ2-1	TGTGCCAGCAGTGAGCTGGACAGGGAGGTTAATGAGCAGTTCTTC	CASSELDREVNEQFF
TRBV27	.	.	TRBJ2-1	TGTGCCAGCAGTCTACTTGCCCCCAATTCCTACAATGAGCAGTTCTTC	CASSLLAPNSYNEQFF
TRBV5-1	TRBD1	.	TRBJ2-7	TGCGCCAGCAGCTTCCCCTCGGACAGGGCTAACTACGAGCAGTACTTC	CASSFPSDRANYEQYF